These 27 T cell receptor beta chains were all obtained from the same sample, sequenced in a study of glioma-infiltrating T cells. TCR alpha and beta CDR3 regions were amplified from RNA using iRepertoire nested multiplex PCR. TCRdb used MiXCR to reprocess the multiplex PCR reads, holding one entry per CDR3 protein. The sample lists roughly 40,000 distinct CDR3 sequences; around 20% were seen once. Sequenced: glioma tissue, nonneoplastic brain tissue, or PBMCs (not recorded which). Every receptor here comes from a human donor with low-grade glioma or glioblastoma, undergoing nonglioma brain surgery, or in good health (not recorded which).

V gene TRBV30 combines with J gene TRBJ2-7, with D unclear. Trimming left V 6 bases short and J 4 bases short, with 16 bases between. Germline CDR1 and CDR2: GTSNPN and SVGIG (reference sequence). CDR3 length equals 13 residues. This chain's CDR3 is CACHQEIGYEQYF. The CDR3 bases are TGTGCCTGCCACCAGGAAATCGGGTACGAGCAGTACTTC. Combining the CDR3 with reference TRBV30 and TRBJ2-7 gives the whole variable domain SQTIHQWPATLVQPVGSPLSLECTVEGTSNPNLYWYRQAAGRGLQLLFYSVGIGQISSEVPQNLSASRPQDRQFILSSKKLLLSDSGFYLCACHQEIGYEQYFGPGTRLTVT.

There are many counts of this clonotype. The genes are TRBV7-9 and TRBJ2-3, with D possibly called TRBD1 or TRBD2 (5 bases each). The V and J ends lost 7 bases and 4 bases respectively, with 18 bases between them. This CDR3 contains 15 residues. Germline V gene lookup returns CDR1 SEHNR and CDR2 FQNEAQ (reference sequence). CDR3 sequence reads: CASTIEGSWSDTQYF. Here the CDR3 DNA reads TGTGCCAGCACCATTGAGGGGTCATGGTCAGATACGCAGTATTTT.

This clonotype was observed many times. CDR3 protein: CASSLAGGRTQDTEAFF. The CDR3 DNA follows: TGCGCCAGCAGCTTGGCCGGTGGCAGAACTCAAGACACTGAAGCTTTCTTT. This sequence joins TRBV5-1 and TRBJ1-1; no definite D call. CDR3 length: 17 amino acids. Trimming took 0 bases from V and 3 from J, leaving 18 bases between them. CDR1 is SGHRS, CDR2 YFSETQ, per germline.

This clonotype was observed many times. The V call is TRBV28, the J call TRBJ2-3, with D possibly TRBD2 on 5 matching bases. Germline loops: CDR1 MDHEN, CDR2 SYDVKM. Between the trimmed V and J ends, which lost 9 bases and 6 bases, there was a span of 16 bases. The CDR3 runs to 13 residues. The CDR3 is CASSSRRWDTQYF. The DNA of the CDR3 is TGTGCCAGTTCTAGCCGTCGGTGGGATACGCAGTATTTT.

In its sample, this clonotype was seen many times. This rearrangement joins TRBV20-1 to TRBJ2-7, with 8 bases fitting TRBD1. The junction had 6 bases not matched to a gene; V was cut back by 8 bases and J by 0 bases. The CDR3 spans 13 residues. Germline assignment: CDR1 DFQATT and CDR2 SNEGSKA (reference sequence). CDR3: CSLDRANSYEQYF. Written as DNA, the CDR3 is TGCAGTTTGGACAGGGCGAACTCCTACGAGCAGTACTTC.

The J gene is TRBJ1-2, the V gene TRBV7-9, with 7 bases that match TRBD1. Germline CDR1 and CDR2: SEHNR and FQNEAQ (reference sequence). Trimming cost V 2 bases and J 5 bases; bases outside gene matches: 5. The CDR3 consists of 14 residues. This chain's CDR3 is CASSLQGGSYGYTF. The CDR3 DNA reads TGTGCCAGCAGCTTACAAGGGGGCAGTTATGGCTACACCTTC.

Notes on this clonotype: Sequence at one end of the junction differs from germline and may be a read error. The rearrangement uses TRBV7-2 and TRBJ2-7; no reliable D call. Germline-derived CDR1 and CDR2 are SGHTA and FQGNSA. The length of the CDR3 is 15 residues. The CDR3 loop is CASSLTKSSTYEQYF. The DNA of the CDR3 is TGTGCCAGCAGCTTAACGAAGAGTTCTACCTACGAGCAGTACTTT.

The rearrangement joins TRBV29-1 to TRBJ2-3; 8 bases map to TRBD2. J was trimmed by 2 bases and V by 4 bases; bases with no gene match: 11. The CDR3 contains 16 residues. Germline V lookup: CDR1 SQVTM, CDR2 ANQGSEA. In nucleotides, the CDR3 is TGCAGCGTTGGATCCCTTACTAGCGGAAACACAGATACGCAGTATTTT. This translates into CSVGSLTSGNTDTQYF.

This clonotype has at least ten counts. J is TRBJ2-1 and V is TRBV10-2; 12 bases map to TRBD2. There are 14 residues in the CDR3. The germline CDR1 and CDR2 sequences are WSHSY and SAAADI. V was pared by 8 bases and J by 3 bases, with 2 bases of the junction left unmatched. CDR3 protein: CASVLAGGYNEQFF. CDR3 DNA sequence: TGCGCCAGCGTACTAGCGGGGGGCTACAATGAGCAGTTCTTC.

This clonotype came up many times. The gene calls are TRBV18 and TRBJ2-3; 10 bases fit TRBD2. CDR1 and CDR2 (germline): KGHSH, LQKENI. After removal of 3 bases from V and 3 bases from J, the junction contained 6 bases not matched to a gene. The CDR3 covers 16 residues. DNA for the CDR3: TGTGCCAGCTCACCCTTAGCGGGGGGACTGACAGATACGCAGTATTTT. This codes for CASSPLAGGLTDTQYF.

This clonotype showed up many times. This sequence joins TRBV11-2 and TRBJ1-2; 8 bases line up with TRBD1. The CDR3 runs 17 residues. Looked up from germline, CDR1 is SGHAT and CDR2 is FQNNGV. V gave up 4 bases and J gave up 4 bases; unmatched junction bases: 14. The CDR3 loop is CASSSFIKTGTGYGYTF. In nucleotides, the CDR3 is TGTGCCAGCAGCTCTTTTATTAAGACAGGGACAGGCTATGGCTACACCTTC.

There are many counts of this clonotype. The chain is built from TRBV28 and TRBJ1-5; 7 nucleotides align to TRBD1. Germline-derived CDR1 and CDR2 are MDHEN and SYDVKM. The CDR3 is 13 amino acids. The junction had 5 bases not matched to a gene; V was cut back by 9 bases and J by 3 bases. CDR3 DNA sequence: TGTGCCAGTTGGACAGGCCACAATCAGCCCCAGCATTTT. This sequence encodes CASWTGHNQPQHF.

This clonotype showed up just a few times. The V gene is TRBV19, the J gene TRBJ2-7, with TRBD2 as a possible D gene (6 bases). Trimming pared 8 bases from V and 4 bases from J, leaving 9 bases between. Germline V gene lookup returns CDR1 LNHDA and CDR2 SQIVND (reference sequence). The CDR3 covers 11 residues. The CDR3: CASARGYEQYF. The CDR3 nucleotides are TGTGCCAGTGCTCGGGGGTACGAGCAGTACTTC.

This clonotype was observed many times. The rearrangement uses TRBV24-1 and TRBJ2-7, with D perhaps matching TRBD2 (6 bases). Germline CDR1 reads KGHDR; CDR2 reads SFDVKD. The CDR3 totals 13 residues. Trimming removed 8 bases at V and 7 bases at J, with 17 bases between. CDR3 in amino acids: CATTSPEGTEQYV. The CDR3 DNA sequence: TGTGCCACCACTTCACCGGAGGGTACGGAGCAGTACGTC.

By sample share, this clonotype is medium-sized (0.01 to 0.1%). The V call is TRBV6-2 or TRBV6-3, the J call TRBJ1-1; D gene uncertain. The germline V gene has CDR1 MNHEY and CDR2 SVGEGT. The CDR3 is made up of 13 amino acids. Trimming pared 1 base from V and 1 base from J, leaving 4 bases between. For the CDR3, the DNA is TGTGCCAGCAGTTACTACGGGAACACTGAAGCTTTCTTT. It codes for CASSYYGNTEAFF.

The sample holds a few counts of this clonotype. The chain is built from TRBV2 and TRBJ2-5, with TRBD2 matching over 9 bases. The CDR3 totals 16 residues. V shed 4 bases, J shed 2 bases, and the junction held 8 bases outside the gene matches. Germline CDR1 and CDR2: SNHLY and FYNNEI. CDR3 nucleotides: TGTGCCAGCAGTGGAGTTGGGAGCGGGGGGCAAGAGACCCAGTACTTC. Translation gives CASSGVGSGGQETQYF. Together with reference TRBV2 and TRBJ2-5, the CDR3 gives the full variable domain: EPEVTQTPSHQVTQMGQEVILRCVPISNHLYFYWYRQILGQKVEFLVSFYNNEISEKSEIFDDQFSVERPDGSNFTLKIRSTKLEDSAMYFCASSGVGSGGQETQYFGPGTRLLVL.

This chain joins TRBV18 and TRBJ2-7, with no clear D. In germline, CDR1 is KGHSH, CDR2 LQKENI. Trimming removed 2 bases from V and 2 bases from J, with 7 bases in between. This CDR3 spans 13 amino acids. The CDR3 sequence is CASSPDSAYEQYF. CDR3 DNA sequence: TGTGCCAGCTCACCAGACTCTGCCTACGAGCAGTACTTC.

This clonotype was counted at least ten times. The CDR3 DNA reads TGTGCCAGCAGCGAAGGAGTGACCTCCTACAATGAGCAGTTCTTC. Translating it yields CASSEGVTSYNEQFF. The V gene is TRBV7-3, the J gene TRBJ2-1; the D is unclear. Trimming removed 5 bases from V and 0 bases from J, with 11 bases in between. This CDR3 contains 15 residues. Germline V gives CDR1 SGHTA, CDR2 FQGTGA.

This clonotype was found a few times. J is TRBJ1-1 and V is TRBV13, with D perhaps matching TRBD1 (5 bases). Between the trimmed V and J ends, which lost 5 bases and 6 bases, there was a span of 16 bases. This CDR3 has 14 amino acids. From germline, CDR1 is PRHDT and CDR2 FYEKMQ (reference sequence). CDR3 residues: CASSDAQRGSEAFF. The CDR3 nucleotides are TGTGCCAGCAGCGACGCTCAAAGGGGATCTGAAGCTTTCTTT. The variable domain in full, with the rest retrieved from reference TRBV13 and TRBJ1-1, is AAGVIQSPRHLIKEKRETATLKCYPIPRHDTVYWYQQGPGQDPQFLISFYEKMQSDKGSIPDRFSAQQFSDYHSELNMSSLELGDSALYFCASSDAQRGSEAFFGQGTRLTVV.

This clonotype occurred many times. The V call is TRBV28, the J call TRBJ2-2, with 8 bases lining up with TRBD2. The V gene's germline CDR1 is MDHEN and CDR2 SYDVKM. V trimming: 5 bases; J trimming: 5 bases; junction bases outside the gene matches: 7. The CDR3 runs to 15 residues. The CDR3 sequence is CASSPPIAGTGELFF. As DNA, the CDR3 is TGTGCCAGCAGTCCCCCCATAGCGGGGACCGGGGAGCTGTTTTTT.

This clonotype appeared a few times. V usage is TRBV12-3 or TRBV12-4 and J usage is TRBJ2-1, with 10 nucleotides matching TRBD2. The CDR3 extends over 14 amino acids. V shed 7 bases, J shed 3 bases, and the junction held 3 bases outside the gene matches. CDR3 sequence reads: CASILAGVYNEQFF. DNA of the CDR3: TGTGCCAGCATCCTAGCGGGGGTCTACAATGAGCAGTTCTTC.

This clonotype was picked up one time. A single base separates this from a much larger clone, so it may be a read error. The rearrangement links TRBV7-2 to TRBJ2-3; no reliable D call. Germline CDR1 is SGHTA and CDR2 is FQGNSA. The CDR3 runs 16 residues. As DNA, the CDR3 is TGTGCCAGCAGCTTAGAGGCACTACCCCCCACAGATATGCAGTATTTT. Amino acids: CASSLEALPPTDMQYF.

This clonotype was seen ten or more times. The chain carries TRBV12-3 or TRBV12-4 and TRBJ2-1, with 9 bases that match TRBD1. Trimming cost V 4 bases and J 0 bases; bases outside gene matches: 7. The CDR3 runs 17 residues. Written as DNA, the CDR3 is TGTGCCAGCAGTTCCTCGGGACAGGGTCGCTCCTACAATGAGCAGTTCTTC. It translates to CASSSSGQGRSYNEQFF.

This clonotype was recorded a few times. The rearrangement links TRBV5-6 to TRBJ2-1; D is possibly TRBD2 (6 bases). V was cut by 0 bases and J by 11 bases, with 12 bases left in between. The germline V gene has CDR1 SGHDT and CDR2 YYEEEE. This CDR3 is 13 amino acids long. The CDR3 region is CASSLGDGRKQFF. In DNA, the CDR3 is TGTGCCAGCAGCTTGGGGGACGGGAGAAAGCAGTTCTTC.

This clonotype has at least ten counts. The rearrangement links TRBV10-3 to TRBJ1-2, with no clear D. V lost 2 bases, J lost 4 bases, and 8 bases lay in between. This CDR3 contains 13 residues. Germline V gene sequence: CDR1 ENHRY, CDR2 SYGVKD. CDR3: CAISEEQIYGYTF. The CDR3 coding sequence is TGTGCCATCAGTGAGGAACAGATCTATGGCTACACCTTC.

This clonotype was seen repeatedly, ten times or more. The rearrangement links TRBV28 to TRBJ1-1, with D perhaps matching TRBD1 (5 bases). The length of the CDR3 is 15 residues. V was pared by 2 bases and J by 5 bases, with 15 bases between. The germline CDR1 and CDR2 sequences are MDHEN and SYDVKM. In DNA, the CDR3 is TGTGCCAGCAGTTTACAGGGTTTCAAAACAACTGAAGCTTTCTTT. It translates to CASSLQGFKTTEAFF.

This clonotype has ten or more counts. V is TRBV20-1 and J is TRBJ2-5, with 10 bases aligning to TRBD1. Germline V gene lookup returns CDR1 DFQATT and CDR2 SNEGSKA (reference sequence). CDR3 size: 14 residues. The junction had 11 bases not matched to a gene; V was cut back by 8 bases and J by 5 bases. CDR3 sequence (DNA): TGCAGTCCCGCCGGGACAGGGGTATACGAGACCCAGTACTTC. Amino acid sequence: CSPAGTGVYETQYF.